Each of the 14 T cell receptor beta chains below was sequenced from the same sample in a study of tumor-infiltrating lymphocytes in oesophageal squamous cell carcinoma. Each CDR3 protein is one row after TCRdb ran MiXCR on the PCR reads. The profile shows roughly 20,000 distinct CDR3 sequences, around 40% of them singletons. Sequencing used blood. The source of these receptors is a male donor with esophageal squamous cell carcinoma.

This clonotype was seen once. The chain carries TRBV10-1 and TRBJ1-3; D remains ambiguous. Germline assignment: CDR1 WNHNN and CDR2 SYGVQD (reference sequence). V lost 6 bases, J lost 2 bases, and 17 bases lay in between. This CDR3 contains 16 residues. The DNA for the CDR3 is TGCGCCAGCAGCCGCGGAGAGGGATACACTGGAAACACCATATATTTT. This sequence encodes CASSRGEGYTGNTIYF.

This chain connects TRBV7-9 to TRBJ2-1; the match to TRBD2 covers 8 bases. Trimming removed 5 bases from V and 0 bases from J; junction bases left unmatched: 3. Germline-derived CDR1 and CDR2 are SEHNR and FQNEAQ (reference sequence). The CDR3 length is 15 residues. The CDR3 sequence is CASSRSGASYNEQFF. The DNA of the CDR3 is TGTGCCAGCAGCCGTAGCGGGGCCTCCTACAATGAGCAGTTCTTC. Together with reference TRBV7-9 and TRBJ2-1, the CDR3 gives the full variable domain: DTGVSQNPRHKITKRGQNVTFRCDPISEHNRLYWYRQTLGQGPEFLTYFQNEAQLEKSRLLSDRFSAERPKGSFSTLEIQRTEQGDSAMYLCASSRSGASYNEQFFGPGTRLTVL.

By share, this clonotype ranks as medium-sized. The rearrangement uses TRBV2 and TRBJ2-7; D may be TRBD1 (5 bases). The CDR3 runs 13 residues. Germline loops: CDR1 SNHLY, CDR2 FYNNEI. Between the trimmed V and J ends, which lost 7 bases and 2 bases, there was a span of 12 bases. CDR3 DNA: TGTGCCAGCAACCAGGGATGGCCCTACGAGCAGTACTTC. It encodes CASNQGWPYEQYF.

This clonotype showed up many times. The chain uses TRBV24-1 and TRBJ2-1; the D gene is possibly TRBD1 (6 bases). The last part of the DNA fits TRBJ2-7 better; the J call may be wrong. Germline V gene data show CDR1 as KGHDR and CDR2 as SFDVKD. There are 13 residues in the CDR3. The CDR3 sequence is CATRQGSYNEQYF. In nucleotides, the CDR3 is TGTGCCACCAGACAGGGCTCCTACAATGAGCAGTACTTC.

The CDR3 sequence is CASSVEAAGVQETQYF. The CDR3 region has the DNA TGTGCCAGCAGCGTAGAGGCAGCGGGGGTACAAGAGACCCAGTACTTC. The V call is TRBV9, the J call TRBJ2-3; the match to TRBD2 covers 8 bases. The J call is doubtful: the DNA matches TRBJ2-5 better. CDR3 length equals 16 residues. Germline V gene lookup returns CDR1 SGDLS and CDR2 YYNGEE.

In its sample, this clonotype ranks as medium-sized. This chain joins TRBV12-3 or TRBV12-4 and TRBJ1-5; tentative D call: TRBD1 (6 bases). Trimming shortened V by 4 bases and J by 5 bases, and 12 bases separated the two germline ends. The CDR3 contains 14 residues. CDR3 nucleotides: TGTGCCAGCAGTTCGACAGGACATGATCAGCCCCAGCATTTT. Residues: CASSSTGHDQPQHF.

Worth noting for this clonotype: Without the conserved terminal phenylalanine or tryptophan, this CDR3 likely stems from a read error. The DNA is omitted, as the CDR3 cannot be located on it reliably, and the CDR3 follows TCRdb's listing. V and J are TRBV7-6 and TRBJ2-5; the DNA was not used to check the table's D call, TRBD1. Per germline, CDR1 SGHVS and CDR2 FNYEAQ. Inclusive of both ends, the CDR3 amounts to 18 amino acids. The CDR3: CASSRDRGLASYEQYFGN.

This clonotype has ten or more counts. The rearrangement links TRBV6-1 to TRBJ2-5; TRBD2 might be the D (5 bases). Matching the DNA end better, TRBJ2-7 makes the J call doubtful. The germline V gene has CDR1 MNHNS and CDR2 SASEGT. The CDR3 has 13 residues. The CDR3 protein is CASSPTTRPEQYF. CDR3 nucleotides: TGTGCCAGCAGTCCAACCACTAGGCCCGAGCAGTACTTC.

This clonotype was picked up a small number of times. The chain combines TRBV18 with TRBJ1-1; 8 nucleotides line up with TRBD1. The J call may not be correct, given that the DNA end is closer to TRBJ2-1. Germline values: CDR1 KGHSH, CDR2 LQKENI. The CDR3 contains 15 residues. CDR3 bases: TGTGCCAGCTCACCACCGCAGGGGGCGAGGTACGAGCAGTTCTTC. Encoded protein: CASSPPQGARYEQFF.

This clonotype has at least ten counts. This rearrangement joins TRBV2 to TRBJ2-5; 11 bases align to TRBD2. J lost 4 bases, V lost 8 bases, and 6 bases had no gene match. Germline CDR1 reads SNHLY; CDR2 reads FYNNEI. The CDR3 is made up of 14 amino acids. The CDR3 DNA sequence: TGTGCCAGCCTTAGCGGGGGGGCTGGAGAGACCCAGTACTTC. Encoded protein: CASLSGGAGETQYF. The whole variable domain, filled in from reference TRBV2 and TRBJ2-5, reads EPEVTQTPSHQVTQMGQEVILRCVPISNHLYFYWYRQILGQKVEFLVSFYNNEISEKSEIFDDQFSVERPDGSNFTLKIRSTKLEDSAMYFCASLSGGAGETQYFGPGTRLLVL.

This clonotype was recorded many times. This may come from a read error, since a much larger clone is one base off. V is TRBV7-2 and J is TRBJ2-5; 8 bases line up with TRBD1. The germline gives CDR1 SGHTA, CDR2 FQGNSA. This CDR3 is built from 15 residues. V lost 5 bases to trimming and J lost 11 bases; unmatched junction nucleotides: 16. The CDR3 here is CASSPGDRPYNEQYF. Written as DNA, the CDR3 is TGTGCCAGCAGCCCGGGGGACAGGCCATACAATGAGCAGTACTTC. The entire variable domain, with the rest obtained from reference TRBV7-2 and TRBJ2-5, is as follows: GAGVSQSPSNKVTEKGKDVELRCDPISGHTALYWYRQSLGQGLEFLIYFQGNSAPDKSGLPSDRFSAERTGGSVSTLTIQRTQQEDSAVYLCASSPGDRPYNEQYFGPGTRLLVL.

There are many counts of this clonotype. In DNA, the CDR3 is TGTGCCAGCAGCTTTGGGGATTCACCCCTCCACTTT. This sequence encodes CASSFGDSPLHF. This chain joins TRBV7-9 and TRBJ1-6; the D is unclear. V was trimmed by 3 bases and J by 8 bases, leaving 5 bases between them. This CDR3 spans 12 amino acids. Germline V gene sequence: CDR1 SEHNR, CDR2 FQNEAQ (reference sequence).

This clonotype was found many times. The chain recombines TRBV6-6 with TRBJ2-7, with 10 bases fitting TRBD2. The V gene's germline CDR1 is MNHNY and CDR2 SVGAGI (reference sequence). V shed 0 bases, J shed 4 bases, and the junction held 3 bases outside the gene matches. The CDR3 totals 15 residues. This CDR3 is CASSYSAGGPYEQYF. In DNA, the CDR3 is TGTGCCAGCAGTTACTCAGCGGGGGGGCCGTACGAGCAGTACTTC.

This clonotype is termed medium-sized (0.01 to 0.1%). This rearrangement joins TRBV7-2 to TRBJ2-3; 8 bases agree with TRBD2. The CDR3 has 15 residues. The V gene end was trimmed by 5 bases and the J gene end by 7 bases; junction bases not matched to a gene: 11. Germline loops: CDR1 SGHTA, CDR2 FQGNSA. The DNA for the CDR3 is TGTGCCAGCAGCCGGGGGCCGGGAGGGGGGAATACGCAGTATTTT. Its translation: CASSRGPGGGNTQYF. Based on the CDR3 plus reference TRBV7-2 and TRBJ2-3, the full variable domain is GAGVSQSPSNKVTEKGKDVELRCDPISGHTALYWYRQSLGQGLEFLIYFQGNSAPDKSGLPSDRFSAERTGGSVSTLTIQRTQQEDSAVYLCASSRGPGGGNTQYFGPGTRLTVL.